This T cell receptor (beta chain) comes out of a study of shared clonotypes between healthy human individuals. The run depth of the assay was deep. Measured with immunoSEQ multiplex PCR; TCRdb has only the in-frame clones, and not every one. The sample carries millions of clones, approximately 95% recorded once. V was cut by 3 bases and J by 1 base, with 7 bases left in between. Germline CDR1 reads MNHEY; CDR2 reads SMNVEV (reference sequence). This CDR3 is 13 amino acids long. A CD45RA+ naive subset and a CD45RA-negative memory subset were split from CD4+ cells. The sequencing input was naive CD4+ T cells sorted from blood. Subset indicated: CD45RA+ positively selected. This TCR came from a man aged 18 to 30 in good health. The chain uses TRBV27 and TRBJ2-7, with unresolved D. The DNA of the CDR3 is TGTGCCAGCAGTTTGGATAAATCCTACGAGCAGTACTTC. Protein sequence: CASSLDKSYEQYF.